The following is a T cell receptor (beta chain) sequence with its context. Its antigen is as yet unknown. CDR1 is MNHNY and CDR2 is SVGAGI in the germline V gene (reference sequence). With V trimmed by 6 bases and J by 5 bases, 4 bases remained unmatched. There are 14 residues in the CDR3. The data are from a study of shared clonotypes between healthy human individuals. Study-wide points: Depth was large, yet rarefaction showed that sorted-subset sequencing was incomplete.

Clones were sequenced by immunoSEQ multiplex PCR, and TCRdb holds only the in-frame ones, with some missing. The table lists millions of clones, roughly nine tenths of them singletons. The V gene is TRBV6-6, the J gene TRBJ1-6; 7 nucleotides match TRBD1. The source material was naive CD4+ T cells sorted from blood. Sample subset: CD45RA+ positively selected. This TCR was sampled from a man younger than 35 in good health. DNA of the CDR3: TGTGCCAGCAGAGGGACAGACCATAATTCACCCCTCCACTTT. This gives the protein CASRGTDHNSPLHF.